The 2 T cell receptor beta chains below were found in one sample sequenced in a study of blood T cell repertoires in COVID-19. Sequencing used immunoSEQ multiplex PCR; TCRdb keeps in-frame clones, though not all of them. This repertoire shows 70,000 to 95,000 clones, 70% to 85% found once; its top ten account for 20% to 25%. Sequences were obtained from peripheral blood. The receptors here all came from a woman aged 45-65 years with acute or convalescent COVID-19.

This clone has a handful of counts. The chain uses TRBV30 and TRBJ2-1; 10 positions match TRBD2. Germline V gene data show CDR1 as GTSNPN and CDR2 as SVGIG (reference sequence). This CDR3 has 13 amino acids. The V segment lost 4 bases and the J segment 7 bases; nucleotides outside the gene matches: 4. The CDR3 protein is CAWTSSGGNEQFF. The CDR3 bases are TGTGCCTGGACCTCTAGCGGGGGAAATGAGCAGTTCTTC.

The J gene is TRBJ2-2, the V gene TRBV5-6; the match to TRBD1 covers 7 bases. Germline-derived CDR1 and CDR2 are SGHDT and YYEEEE. Unmatched junction bases numbered 8, after V lost 1 base and J lost 5 bases. CDR3 length equals 16 residues. Here the CDR3 reads CASSLRRQGSTGELFF. The CDR3 bases are TGTGCCAGCAGCTTGAGGCGACAGGGTTCTACCGGGGAGCTGTTTTTT.